The 18 T cell receptor beta chains presented below share a single source sample, sequenced in a study of identical twins. TCRdb recomputed calls from the 5' RACE reads with MiXCR, one row per CDR3 protein. The sample consists of 130,000 to 150,000 distinct CDR3 sequences, around 3.5% of them appearing once. Specimen: memory T cells sorted from blood. The receptors come from a man between 18 and 29 years old in good health.

Concerning this clonotype itself: Since a much larger clone is just one base distant, this may be a read error. This chain links TRBV5-5 with TRBJ2-7; possibly TRBD1 for D (6 bases). The CDR3 runs to 15 residues. Per germline, CDR1 SGHKS and CDR2 YYEKEE (reference sequence). CDR3 nucleotide sequence: TGTGCCAGCAGCCCAGGATTGGACAGTTACTACAAGCAGTACGTC. Translated: CASSPGLDSYYKQYV.

This clonotype was seen ten or more times. V is TRBV20-1 and J is TRBJ2-1; no definite D call. CDR1 DFQATT and CDR2 SNEGSKA come from the germline V gene (reference sequence). The CDR3 is 13 residues long. Between the trimmed V and J ends, which lost 0 bases and 7 bases, there was a span of 10 bases. The CDR3 is CSARDVRQNEQFF. The CDR3 DNA is TGCAGTGCTAGAGATGTTCGACAAAATGAGCAGTTCTTC.

Notes on this clonotype: This could be a read error, since a much larger clone is one nucleotide away. No conserved phenylalanine or tryptophan ends this CDR3, so it is likely a read error. The V gene is TRBV20-1, the J gene TRBJ2-7, with a possible D match to TRBD2 (6 bases). CDR1 is DFQATT, CDR2 SNEGSKA, per germline (reference sequence). V lost 6 bases, J lost 4 bases, and 13 bases lay in between. This CDR3 has 12 amino acids. In DNA form, the CDR3 reads TGCAGTGCCGTGGGACTCCGGTACGAGCAGTACGCC. This gives the protein CSAVGLRYEQYA.

This clonotype came up many times. The rearrangement uses TRBV7-2 and TRBJ2-1, with 9 positions matching TRBD2. The germline V gene encodes CDR1 SGHTA and CDR2 FQGNSA. There are 15 residues in the CDR3. Unmatched junction bases numbered 9, after V lost 6 bases and J lost 6 bases. The chain's CDR3 is CASSRGREGLNEQFF. CDR3 nucleotides: TGTGCCAGCAGTCGGGGGCGGGAGGGCCTCAATGAGCAGTTCTTC.

This clonotype appeared many times. The chain carries TRBV12-3 or TRBV12-4 and TRBJ2-5; the D is unclear. The CDR3 is 12 amino acids. V gave up 5 bases and J gave up 2 bases, with 6 bases separating them. For the CDR3, the DNA is TGTGCCAGCAGTGTGGGGCAAGAGACCCAGTACTTC. It is translated as CASSVGQETQYF.

This clonotype was counted many times. The chain recombines TRBV28 with TRBJ2-1; unclear D gene. CDR1 is MDHEN, CDR2 SYDVKM, per germline. V lost 6 bases and J 1 base, leaving 13 bases between the germline ends. CDR3 length: 15 amino acids. CDR3 in amino acids: CASRGWAVSYNEQFF. The DNA for the CDR3 is TGTGCCAGCAGGGGCTGGGCGGTTTCCTACAATGAGCAGTTCTTC.

The genes are TRBV12-3 or TRBV12-4 and TRBJ1-2; maybe TRBD1 (5 bases). This CDR3 contains 13 residues. V was clipped by 5 bases and J by 4 bases, with 11 bases between them. CDR3 amino acids: CASSRQKRYGYTF. DNA for the CDR3: TGTGCCAGCAGTCGACAGAAGCGCTATGGCTACACCTTC.

This clonotype was counted ten times or more. The chain joins TRBV5-1 to TRBJ2-1; 8 bases align to TRBD2. This CDR3 comprises 16 residues. V lost 4 bases, J lost 1 base, and 7 bases stayed unmatched. Germline assignment: CDR1 SGHRS and CDR2 YFSETQ. CDR3 in DNA: TGCGCCAGCAGCGCGTCGGGAGGGGCTTCCTACAATGAGCAGTTCTTC. Translating it yields CASSASGGASYNEQFF. Full variable domain (outside the CDR3, taken from reference TRBV5-1 and TRBJ2-1): KAGVTQTPRYLIKTRGQQVTLSCSPISGHRSVSWYQQTPGQGLQFLFEYFSETQRNKGNFPGRFSGRQFSNSRSEMNVSTLELGDSALYLCASSASGGASYNEQFFGPGTRLTVL.

This clonotype was seen at least ten times. The chain employs TRBV20-1 and TRBJ2-5; 9 nucleotides match TRBD1. CDR3 length equals 15 residues. J was trimmed by 7 bases and V by 3 bases; bases with no gene match: 12. Germline loops: CDR1 DFQATT, CDR2 SNEGSKA (reference sequence). The CDR3 DNA reads as TGCAGTGCTAGTAGGGACAGGGCCCTCCTTGGGACCCAGTACTTC. It translates to CSASRDRALLGTQYF.

There are many counts of this clonotype. The chain joins TRBV3-1 to TRBJ2-1, with 7 bases aligning to TRBD2. The CDR3 extends over 15 amino acids. Germline CDR1 reads LGHDT; CDR2 reads YNNKEL (reference sequence). V shed 4 bases, J shed 3 bases, and the junction held 6 bases outside the gene matches. CDR3 DNA: TGTGCCAGCAGCCTAGGGCTAGCGGTCTACAATGAGCAGTTCTTC. Translation: CASSLGLAVYNEQFF.

This clonotype appeared many times. The chain joins TRBV5-6 to TRBJ1-1, with D hard to call. The CDR3 spans 13 residues. Germline V gene sequence: CDR1 SGHDT, CDR2 YYEEEE. V lost 2 bases and J lost 2, with 7 bases in between. CDR3 amino acids: CASSFTDNTEAFF. CDR3 DNA sequence: TGTGCCAGCAGCTTTACAGACAACACTGAAGCTTTCTTT.

This clonotype was observed many times. This chain joins TRBV5-1 and TRBJ2-6, with D perhaps matching TRBD1 (6 bases). Germline loops: CDR1 SGHRS, CDR2 YFSETQ. The length of the CDR3 is 15 residues. Trimming shortened V by 4 bases and J by 3 bases, and 11 bases separated the two germline ends. In DNA, the CDR3 is TGCGCCAGCAGCGATCCAGGGGTTGGGGCCAACGTCCTGACTTTC. Translated: CASSDPGVGANVLTF. The variable domain in full, completed from reference TRBV5-1 and TRBJ2-6, reads KAGVTQTPRYLIKTRGQQVTLSCSPISGHRSVSWYQQTPGQGLQFLFEYFSETQRNKGNFPGRFSGRQFSNSRSEMNVSTLELGDSALYLCASSDPGVGANVLTFGAGSRLTVL.

This clonotype was seen ten or more times. This chain connects TRBV13 to TRBJ1-3; no definite D call. This CDR3 has 13 residues. Germline V CDR1 and CDR2: PRHDT, FYEKMQ (reference sequence). The V end was cut by 3 bases, the J end by 10 bases, with 13 bases between. For the CDR3, the DNA is TGTGCCAGCAGCTTCAGAGATGGGTCGACCATATATTTT. It encodes CASSFRDGSTIYF.

There are many counts of this clonotype. The V call is TRBV27, the J call TRBJ2-7; possibly TRBD2 for D (6 bases). This CDR3 has 14 residues. Germline V lookup: CDR1 MNHEY, CDR2 SMNVEV (reference sequence). The V end was cut by 1 base, the J end by 3 bases, with 10 bases between. CDR3: CASSLFGGNYEQYF. The CDR3, as DNA: TGTGCCAGCAGTTTATTTGGGGGGAACTACGAGCAGTACTTC.

This clonotype has a count of ten or more. J is TRBJ2-7 and V is TRBV20-1; D gene unclear. Germline assignment: CDR1 DFQATT and CDR2 SNEGSKA (reference sequence). The V end lost 5 bases, the J end lost 7 bases, and 12 bases lay between the germline ends. The CDR3 spans 11 residues. CDR3 in amino acids: CSARGPGEQYF. The DNA for the CDR3 is TGCAGTGCTCGAGGCCCAGGTGAGCAGTACTTC.

At least ten counts were recorded for this clonotype. CDR3 DNA sequence: TGTGCCATTTCCGGGGGACTAGGGATCAATATTCAGTACTTC. This encodes CAISGGLGINIQYF. The J gene is TRBJ2-4, the V gene TRBV6-2 or TRBV6-3; 8 nucleotides match TRBD2. This CDR3 contains 14 residues. Germline CDR1 reads MNHEY; CDR2 reads SVGEGT. Germline trimming cut 10 bases from V and 10 bases from J; bases unmatched to any gene: 15.

Ten or more counts support this clonotype. This chain links TRBV28 with TRBJ2-5; TRBD1 is a possible D gene (6 bases). Trimming cost V 1 base and J 2 bases, with 14 bases left between them. The CDR3 length is 16 residues. Germline CDR1 reads MDHEN; CDR2 reads SYDVKM. The DNA of the CDR3 is TGTGCCAGCAGTTTATCGCCAGGGGTTGGACAAGAGACCCAGTACTTC. Amino acid sequence: CASSLSPGVGQETQYF.

The V and J genes are TRBV29-1 and TRBJ1-2; D possibly corresponds to TRBD1 (5 bases). V was clipped by 3 bases and J by 2 bases, with 7 bases between them. CDR1 is SQVTM, CDR2 ANQGSEA, per germline. The CDR3 length is 12 residues. The CDR3 loop reads CSVDWDNYGYTF. The CDR3 nucleotides read TGCAGCGTTGATTGGGACAACTATGGCTACACCTTC.